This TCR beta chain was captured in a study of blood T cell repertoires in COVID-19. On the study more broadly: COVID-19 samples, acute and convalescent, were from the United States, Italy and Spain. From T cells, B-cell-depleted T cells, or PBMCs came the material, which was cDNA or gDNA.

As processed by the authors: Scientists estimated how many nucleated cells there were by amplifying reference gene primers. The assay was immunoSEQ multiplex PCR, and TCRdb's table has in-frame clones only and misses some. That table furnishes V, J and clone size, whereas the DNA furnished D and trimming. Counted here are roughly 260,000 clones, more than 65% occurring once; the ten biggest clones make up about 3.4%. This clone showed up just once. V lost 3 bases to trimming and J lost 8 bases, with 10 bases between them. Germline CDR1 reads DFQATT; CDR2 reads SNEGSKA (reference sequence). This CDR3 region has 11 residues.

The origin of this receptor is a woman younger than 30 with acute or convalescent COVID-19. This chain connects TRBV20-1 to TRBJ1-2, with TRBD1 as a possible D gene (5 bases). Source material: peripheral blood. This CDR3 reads CSASPGWGYTF. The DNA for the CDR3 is TGCAGTGCTAGCCCAGGGTGGGGCTACACCTTC.